The rows below give T cell receptor beta chains drawn from one sample of a study of shared T cell receptors in the human thymus. This table comes from immunoSEQ multiplex PCR, and its TCRdb copy is limited to in-frame clones, with some not included. The sample contains roughly 550,000 clones, about four fifths of which appear only once. The sample was also linked to a second study, of human thymus T cells.

The sequenced sample was thymocytes. The receptors were sampled from a boy in the first two years of life with a congenital heart defect. Each CDR3 is given with its conserved first and last residue.

TRBV12-5	15	TRBJ2-7	CASGLTSGQPYEQYF
TRBV2	17	TRBJ1-2	CASSAGTGMGLGYGYTF
TRBV30	13	TRBJ2-7	CAWKSGRAYEQYF
TRBV27	17	TRBJ2-6	CASSSGIRGAGANVLTF
TRBV11-2	15	TRBJ2-7	CASSLATGISYEQYF
TRBV28	17	TRBJ2-5	CASSPLLTGGYQETQYF
TRBV6-5	16	TRBJ2-5	CASSYYTSGRLETQYF
TRBV29-1	12	TRBJ2-7	CSVEQGSYEQYF
TRBV9	16	TRBJ2-7	CASSVGLVGLAGEQYF
TRBV15	11	TRBJ2-7	CATSRGGEQYF
TRBV7-9	12	TRBJ2-1	CASSPLRGIEFF
TRBV5-1	19	TRBJ2-7	CASSLGPPPVAGGPEEQYF
TRBV29-1	13	TRBJ2-1	CSVGDQGLYEQFF
TRBV30	18	TRBJ2-1	CAWQMQRPPGHSYNEQFF
TRBV7-9	16	TRBJ2-5	CASSLGKLALGETQYF
TRBV28	14	TRBJ2-2	CASSPRGPRGELFF
TRBV21-1	10	TRBJ2-1	CARVPGEQFF
TRBV19	17	TRBJ2-1	CASSTGLAGTSYNEQFF
TRBV5-6	17	TRBJ2-6	CASSLQGSGSGANVLTF
TRBV6-1	12	TRBJ1-3	CASMSPGNTIYF
TRBV7-8	13	TRBJ2-1	CASSSDSYNEQFF
TRBV7-8	16	TRBJ2-7	CASSSFPGPTSYEQYF
TRBV15	18	TRBJ2-5	CATSRDGLSPQGRETQYF
TRBV14	13	TRBJ1-1	CASSQGTPVGAFF
TRBV13	17	TRBJ1-5	CASSWLSGVFSNQPQHF
TRBV28	14	TRBJ2-7	CASSCGTDPYEQYF
TRBV28	14	TRBJ2-3	CASSSLGRTDTQYF
TRBV28	16	TRBJ2-7	CASSQIRGSSSYEQYF
TRBV11-3	15	TRBJ2-1	CASSPRGLTHNEQFF
TRBV11-3	15	TRBJ2-2	CASSLGPANTGELFF
TRBV4-1	18	TRBJ2-2	CASSQDEVQGRIAGELFF
TRBV28	15	TRBJ2-5	CASSLTSGSQETQYF
TRBV4-3	15	TRBJ2-1	CASSLRAGSYNEQFF
TRBV5-6	14	TRBJ2-7	CASSRRQRPYEQYF
TRBV7-2	13	TRBJ2-7	CASSPDRGYEQYF
TRBV4-1	13	TRBJ1-2	CASSQEAGSGYTF
TRBV4-3	13	TRBJ2-7	CASSPGTPYEQYF
TRBV2	14	TRBJ2-1	CASSGRLADNEQFF
TRBV28	14	TRBJ2-7	CASSFLDRAREQYF
TRBV28	15	TRBJ2-3	CASSFEGEGPDTQYF
TRBV6-5	15	TRBJ1-5	CASSETGFRNQPQHF
TRBV30	12	TRBJ2-2	CAWRRHTGELFF
TRBV5-4	20	TRBJ2-2	CASSPRPRDRGPVNTGELFF
TRBV28	14	TRBJ2-3	CASSSRGYTDTQYF
TRBV28	16	TRBJ2-7	CASSFSEGQGGGEQYF
TRBV10-3	14	TRBJ2-7	CAISESKQPYEQYF
TRBV10-3	15	TRBJ1-2	CAISEGAYPDYGYTF
TRBV11-3	16	TRBJ2-7	CASSEGGTAEAYEQYF
TRBV7-8	18	TRBJ2-5	CASSHGSLTGQSQETQYF
TRBV28	15	TRBJ2-7	CASSLTGTYGAEQYF
TRBV12-5	16	TRBJ1-1	CASNETGAIGDTEAFF
TRBV20-1	11	TRBJ1-1	CSASWGRGAFF
TRBV4-2	16	TRBJ1-5	CASSQERVGRGQPQHF
TRBV11-2	14	TRBJ2-7	CASSLSGSSYEQYF
TRBV14	16	TRBJ2-1	CASSQDRPASIYEQFF
TRBV5-4	16	TRBJ2-7	CASSLVLAGPPYEQYF
TRBV4-3	17	TRBJ1-3	CASSQVGDRASGNTIYF
TRBV2	18	TRBJ1-1	CASSFVSLGSPMNTEAFF
TRBV28	17	TRBJ1-2	CASSLPRTGDPNYGYTF